The subject of this entry is one T cell receptor (beta chain). There is no known antigen for this receptor. Base qualities are missing; no much larger clone stands one base away. The cohort comprised some 700 healthy bone marrow donors. At the time of sampling, every cohort member was nominally healthy, though immune exposures that went unrecorded were likely present. The donor tested CMV seropositive and was one of the 289 seropositive cohort members. Every donor gave a peripheral blood sample, and the peripheral blood mononuclear cells from that sample were used for TCR beta sequencing. Genomic DNA was extracted from the blood cell samples with the Qiagen DNeasy Blood Extraction Kit. The germline V gene (reference sequence) supplies CDR1 MNHEY and CDR2 SMNVEV. Unmatched junction bases come to 7, with V trimmed by 5 bases and J by 2 bases. Including the terminal cysteine and phenylalanine, the CDR3 comprises 15 residues. The entry retains the CDR3 DNA only, 45 bases that are in frame from base 1.

Library preparation employed the immunoSEQ multiplex PCR assay. For the multiplex PCR, a mixture combining 60 forward primers for TCR Vbeta segments and 13 reverse primers for TCR Jbeta segments was used. Amplification of the CDR3 region of rearranged TCR beta genes was performed with a multiplex PCR assay on genomic DNA. The amplified TCR beta libraries were sequenced on the Illumina HiSeq System as 87-base-pair reads. For the original study's pipeline: A later analysis tallied roughly 78 million unique TCR beta chains across the approximately 670 repertoires, and approximately 12 million of those chains were shared by two or more donors. Raw reads were error-corrected and collapsed into unique sequences by a nearest-neighbor algorithm in which closely related sequences were merged to remove PCR and sequencing errors. V, D and J gene segments were assigned by aligning CDR3 sequences to IMGT reference sequences. For a sequence to be retained, a match of at least six nucleotides to both a V gene segment and a J gene segment was required. A rearrangement counted as productive if the CDR3 had no stop codons and remained in frame with V and J, and every other rearrangement counted as non-productive. Following IMGT convention, CDR3 was defined as the stretch from the second conserved V-encoded cysteine to the conserved J-encoded phenylalanine. Sequences without an unambiguous match to a single V gene segment were excluded from the earlier analysis of a few hundred of the donors. In an earlier analysis of 587 of the donors, V segments were called functional above 56.7% productive rearrangements and were called segregating when the between-donor standard deviation exceeded 5%. A statistical classification framework was built to diagnose cytomegalovirus status from the catalog of TCR beta chain sequences. V and J gene assignment, in a later analysis, came from comparing TCR nucleotide sequences with IMGT/GENE-DB human TR gene sequences. A later analysis assigned CDR3 sequences and most-parsimonious VDJ recombination scenarios with the TCRdist pipeline. In a later analysis, each TCR beta chain was defined by its CDR3 amino acid sequence together with its V-gene family, and reads lacking a unique V-gene family were excluded. In a later analysis, approximately 640 highly shared, low-generation-probability nucleotide sequences were removed to address suspected cross-contamination and a sequencing artifact. In a later analysis, a clonal expansion index was calculated for each public chain from normalized within-repertoire ranks of inferred template counts. A later analysis computed generation probabilities with a VDJ recombination model fitted to out-of-frame rearrangements, and checked the results against IGoR. In a later analysis, hypergeometric tests were used to score TCR-TCR, TCR-HLA and TCR-CMV co-occurrence, with a repertoire-size bias correction applied to TCR pairs. False discovery rates were estimated in a later analysis by permuting HLA or CMV assignments 20 times. In a later analysis, co-occurring TCRs were grouped with DBSCAN, and TCRdist sequence similarity was added when clustering was performed within HLA-allele-positive subsets. Repertoires with fewer than 30,000 or more than 120,000 public chains were left out of co-occurrence clustering, as were about 5 repertoires with anomalous nucleotide sharing. This immuneACCESS table, as held by TCRdb, lists in-frame sequences with V and J called but not all clones. Of the missing ones, under half trace to an unresolved V gene in checked studies; the others have no known cause. D and trimming were read from the DNA, whereas the V and J calls and clone size are those reported in that table. Across this sample there are 150,000 or so clones, with around 75% seen only once. Less than 8.5% of the sample goes to the ten largest clones.

The sample comes from a study of cytomegalovirus exposure and HLA in healthy donors (dated by TCRdb to about 2017). The study in broad terms: An earlier analysis of approximately 640 of the donors reported more than 250 Gb of sequence data and 120 million or so unique TCR beta sequences from 150 million to 200 million T cells. An early release that covered several hundred HLA-typed donors contained 250 to 350 gigabases of sequencing data and 65 million to 100 million unique TCR sequences. The genetic ancestry cluster associated with self-reported Caucasian donors included over 65% of the approximately 400 genotyped donors. The study aimed to test whether cataloging public T cell receptors could reveal signatures of past pathogen exposure. The study used immunosequencing to profile the T cell repertoires of some 600 subjects and linked those repertoires to cytomegalovirus serostatus. A separate validation cohort of roughly 130 different subjects was used in addition to the 666-subject first cohort. To predict cytomegalovirus infection status, the study brought together high-throughput TCR immunosequencing, statistical association of individual TCRs with disease status, and machine learning. To study patterns of TCR occurrence, a later analysis re-analyzed previously published TCR beta repertoires from hundreds of donors and added high-resolution HLA genotyping. The later analysis used no new phenotypic data to find candidate immune exposures, relying instead on TCR beta sequences and their occurrence across donors. In an earlier analysis of 587 of the donors, high-throughput TCR beta sequencing was used to judge whether each TCR beta V gene segment behaved as functional or pseudogenic. Alongside the repertoire data, information on donor age, sex, ethnicity and CMV serostatus was compiled. A later genetic analysis used genome-wide SNP genotypes for about 65% of the 666 donors, treating that subset as a discovery cohort. Every repertoire in the discovery cohort had been generated on one and the same sequencing platform. HLA typing covered class I and class II loci at four-digit resolution. Typing coverage differed by locus: A, B, C, DRB1 and DQB1 were typed in roughly 620-640 donors, DQA1 in 522, DPA1 in some 600, and DPB1 in approximately 450. Roughly five DR-DQ haplotypes were handled as single units for association and clustering because linkage in the cohort was strong. On average, around 230,000 unique TCR beta nucleotide sequences were sequenced per donor among 350 to 400 genotyped donors of the cohort, with 15% to 20% of those sequences being non-productive.

Paper-wide results and their limitations: In a later analysis, the rate of TCR association differed among HLA loci, with DRB1 alleles having the most associated TCRs and HLA-C alleles having the fewest. In a later analysis, HLA-associated TCR beta chains showed more clonal expansion and lower generation probabilities than non-associated chains that were equally common. Several of the top co-occurrence clusters appeared to be linked to parvovirus B19, influenza, CMV and Epstein-Barr virus, according to a later analysis. Presence/absence analyses assumed roughly uniform sequencing depth across donors, an assumption that may not hold. The authors suggested that the approach could potentially be generalized to other disease states and immunological phenotypes. The classifier was reported to diagnose cytomegalovirus status with high specificity and sensitivity in both the original and validation cohorts. A later genetic analysis associated a missense DCLRE1C variant with V-gene and J-gene trimming of TCR beta chains, and an independent cohort replicated the association. Correlated functional status among segregating V segments might be attributable to linkage disequilibrium, but an unknown experimental factor could not be ruled out. In a later genetic analysis, fewer N-insertions in productive TCRs were reported among donors in an Asian-associated ancestry cluster than the roughly 700-donor mean. Most TCR sequences were seen in very few donors, while some public TCRs were found in many individuals. According to a later analysis, most CMV-associated TCR beta chains appeared to be HLA-restricted, and the HLA associations seemed to be driven largely by CMV exposure. Fewer than 20 rarely observed V segments, including chromosome 9 orphons, were excluded from the earlier analysis of approximately 500 of the donors because counts were too low. A group of highly shared sequence variants was considered likely to be a technical artifact of the sequencing pipeline. Immune exposure information for the cohort was limited to CMV serostatus. In an earlier analysis of about 540 of the donors, most TCR beta V segments were observed in productive rearrangements about 87% or about 30% of the time, broadly matching IMGT annotations. A few of the identified cytomegalovirus-associated TCR beta chains were confirmed in vitro to be specific for cytomegalovirus antigens. In the study, approximately 160 TCR beta chains were listed as associated with cytomegalovirus. Because some donors lacked HLA typing at each locus, the association tests relied only on the typed subset. In a later analysis, about 16,000 TCR beta sequences were associated with specific HLA alleles at a false discovery rate of 0.05. Only TCR beta chains were sequenced in this cohort, and the absence of alpha or paired-chain data limited detectable features. Strong co-occurrence of HLA alleles, especially DR and DQ, made assigning TCR associations to individual alleles difficult. A further reported finding was that TCR beta sequences accurately predicted the HLA-A and HLA-B alleles for most subjects in the first cohort. Some IMGT-functional V segments, including TRBV6-2 and TRBV6-3, could not be told apart with the 87-base-pair reads, so those segments were excluded.

The TCR was taken from a man aged 25-40 years in good health and CMV-seropositive. The rearrangement joined TRBV27 to TRBJ2-3; TRBD2 lines up with 7 middle nucleotides. Sequenced input: PBMCs. The CDR3 loop reads CASSPTSVFTDTQYF. The nucleotide sequence is TGTGCCAGCAGTCCAACTAGCGTATTCACAGATACGCAGTATTTT.